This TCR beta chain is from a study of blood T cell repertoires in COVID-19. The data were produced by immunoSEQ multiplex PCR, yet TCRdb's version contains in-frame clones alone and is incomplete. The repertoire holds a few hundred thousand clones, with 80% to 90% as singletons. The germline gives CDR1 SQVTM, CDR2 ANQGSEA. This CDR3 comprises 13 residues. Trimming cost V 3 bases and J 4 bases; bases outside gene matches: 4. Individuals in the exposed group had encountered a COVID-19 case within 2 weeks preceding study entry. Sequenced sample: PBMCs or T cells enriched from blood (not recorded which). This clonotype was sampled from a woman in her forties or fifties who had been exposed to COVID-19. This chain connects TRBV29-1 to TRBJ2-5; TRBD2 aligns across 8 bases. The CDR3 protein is CSVDRGGAETQYF. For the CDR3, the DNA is TGCAGCGTTGATCGGGGGGGCGCAGAGACCCAGTACTTC. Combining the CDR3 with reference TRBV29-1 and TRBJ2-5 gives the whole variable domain SAVISQKPSRDICQRGTSLTIQCQVDSQVTMMFWYRQQPGQSLTLIATANQGSEATYESGFVIDKFPISRPNLTFSTLTVSNMSPEDSSIYLCSVDRGGAETQYFGPGTRLLVL.